This passage covers 31 T cell receptor beta chains from one sample sequenced in a study of early T cells in non-severe SARS-CoV-2 infection. TCRdb reprocessed the 5' RACE reads with MiXCR, giving one entry per CDR3 protein. This table has 45,000 to 55,000 distinct CDR3 sequences, more than 6.5% appearing once. The sequenced sample consisted of whole blood. The source is an adult who was a healthcare worker with PCR-confirmed SARS-CoV-2 infection or an uninfected control (not recorded which).

This clonotype was observed at least ten times. The V call is TRBV19, the J call TRBJ1-2; a weak D match, TRBD1 (6 bases). V dropped 1 base and J dropped 1 base, with 13 bases sitting between them. The CDR3 has 16 amino acids. Germline V gives CDR1 LNHDA, CDR2 SQIVND (reference sequence). This CDR3 is CASSIVGTTNNYGYTF. The CDR3 DNA follows: TGTGCCAGTAGTATAGTTGGGACAACTAATAACTATGGCTACACCTTC.

This clonotype appeared a single time. The V call is TRBV12-3 or TRBV12-4, the J call TRBJ1-1; unclear D gene. The CDR3 covers 13 residues. Trimming shortened V by 8 bases and J by 0 bases, and 10 bases separated the two germline ends. The CDR3 sequence is CASASAMNTEAFF. CDR3 nucleotide sequence: TGTGCCAGCGCCTCAGCGATGAACACTGAAGCTTTCTTT.

The rearrangement links TRBV29-1 to TRBJ2-7; D unresolved. This CDR3 has 13 amino acids. CDR1 and CDR2 (germline): SQVTM, ANQGSEA. V lost 4 bases and J lost 3, with 13 bases in between. This CDR3 reads CSVGFGANYEQYF. Here the CDR3 DNA reads TGCAGCGTTGGATTCGGCGCGAACTACGAGCAGTACTTC.

At least ten counts were recorded for this clonotype. The J gene is TRBJ2-3, the V gene TRBV12-3 or TRBV12-4; 8 positions match TRBD2. Trimming removed 1 base from V and 3 bases from J; junction bases left unmatched: 3. This CDR3 has 15 amino acids. The DNA for the CDR3 is TGTGCCAGCAGTTTAGTAGCGGGGAGGACAGATACGCAGTATTTT. Translation gives CASSLVAGRTDTQYF.

As for this clonotype: A much larger clone differs from this one at a single base, so this may be a read error. The V call is TRBV20-1, the J call TRBJ2-7; unclear D gene. V shed 2 bases and J shed 2 bases, with 16 bases lying between them. The CDR3 has 15 amino acids. Germline CDR1 is DFQATT and CDR2 is SNEGSKA (reference sequence). The chain's CDR3 is CSARLRSDKPYEQYF. The CDR3 DNA sequence: TGCAGTGCTAGACTCCGAAGTGACAAGCCCTACGAGCAGTACTTC.

This clonotype was observed at least ten times. This chain connects TRBV7-9 to TRBJ1-1; D unclear. This CDR3 has 16 amino acids. The germline V gene encodes CDR1 SEHNR and CDR2 FQNEAQ (reference sequence). The V gene lost 2 bases and the J gene lost 4 bases, with 17 bases spanning the gap. The chain's CDR3 is CASSLRRLHERTEAFF. CDR3 DNA sequence: TGTGCCAGCAGCTTAAGGCGCTTACATGAGCGCACTGAAGCTTTCTTT.

This clonotype was seen more than once but under ten times. This chain links TRBV7-8 with TRBJ1-6; TRBD1 matches 8 bases. V dropped 5 bases and J dropped 6; count of bases not matched to a gene: 6. The CDR3 extends over 15 amino acids. Germline-derived CDR1 and CDR2 are SGHVS and FQNEAQ. CDR3 coding DNA: TGTGCCAGCAGCATGTGGGACAGGAGTAATTCACCCCTCCACTTT. It yields the protein CASSMWDRSNSPLHF.

There are many counts of this clonotype. This chain joins TRBV3-1 and TRBJ1-4; D might be TRBD1 (5 bases). Trimming removed 0 bases at V and 17 bases at J, with 16 bases between. The CDR3 is 13 residues long. The germline gives CDR1 LGHDT, CDR2 YNNKEL (reference sequence). The CDR3 here is CASSQEGRQRTFF. For the CDR3, the DNA is TGTGCCAGCAGCCAAGAAGGGCGACAGAGGACCTTTTTT. The entire variable domain, with the rest obtained from reference TRBV3-1 and TRBJ1-4, is as follows: DTAVSQTPKYLVTQMGNDKSIKCEQNLGHDTMYWYKQDSKKFLKIMFSYNNKELIINETVPNRFSPKSPDKAHLNLHINSLELGDSAVYFCASSQEGRQRTFFGSGTQLSVL.

This clonotype has ten or more counts. J is TRBJ1-2 and V is TRBV5-1; D possibly corresponds to TRBD1 (5 bases). Germline loops: CDR1 SGHRS, CDR2 YFSETQ. Trimming pared 0 bases from V and 4 bases from J, leaving 7 bases between. There are 13 residues in the CDR3. The CDR3 coding sequence is TGCGCCAGCAGCTTGGGGGGCACCTATGGCTACACCTTC. Translation gives CASSLGGTYGYTF.

To note about this clonotype: One base away lies a much larger clone, so this may be a sequencing read error. The rearrangement links TRBV7-9 to TRBJ1-4; D is ambiguous. This CDR3 has 16 amino acids. Germline loops: CDR1 SEHNR, CDR2 FQNEAQ (reference sequence). The V end was cut by 2 bases, the J end by 0 bases, with 10 bases between. The CDR3 protein is CASSLNVAATNEKLFF. The CDR3 DNA reads TGTGCCAGCAGCTTAAACGTGGCCGCAACTAATGAAAAACTGTTTTTT.

This clonotype was seen many times. V usage is TRBV27 and J usage is TRBJ1-6; no firm D call. V was cut by 7 bases and J by 6 bases, with 10 bases left in between. From germline, CDR1 is MNHEY and CDR2 SMNVEV (reference sequence). The CDR3 is 13 residues long. The chain's CDR3 is CASTRALNSPLHF. The CDR3 DNA reads TGTGCCAGCACTCGGGCCCTTAATTCACCCCTCCACTTT.

This clonotype was seen a few times. The J gene is TRBJ2-7, the V gene TRBV15; D may be TRBD1 (5 bases). Looked up from germline, CDR1 is LNHNV and CDR2 is YYDKDF (reference sequence). The V end was cut by 2 bases, the J end by 0 bases, with 8 bases between. The CDR3 spans 14 residues. CDR3 protein: CATSRQGISYEQYF. The CDR3 DNA reads TGTGCCACCAGCAGACAGGGAATCTCCTACGAGCAGTACTTC.

This clonotype was recorded at least ten times. The chain carries TRBV6-2 or TRBV6-3 and TRBJ1-2; TRBD1 aligns across 10 bases. This CDR3 spans 13 amino acids. Germline V gives CDR1 MNHEY, CDR2 SVGEGT. The junction had 2 bases not matched to a gene; V was cut back by 5 bases and J by 5 bases. The CDR3 DNA is TGTGCCAGCAGTCCGGACAGGGGGTATGGCTACACCTTC. It is translated as CASSPDRGYGYTF.

V gene TRBV7-9 combines with J gene TRBJ1-2; a weak D match, TRBD1 (5 bases). CDR3 length equals 13 residues. Trimming stripped 3 bases from V and 3 bases from J, with 8 bases between. Per the germline V gene, CDR1 is SEHNR and CDR2 is FQNEAQ (reference sequence). CDR3 amino acids: CASSLRGDYGYTF. CDR3 sequence (DNA): TGTGCCAGCAGCTTGAGGGGCGACTATGGCTACACCTTC.

This clonotype was seen a handful of times. The chain recombines TRBV5-5 with TRBJ2-7; no reliable D call. Trimming took off 0 bases at V and 1 base at J, with 5 bases between the two ends. The germline V gene has CDR1 SGHKS and CDR2 YYEKEE (reference sequence). This CDR3 has 13 amino acids. The CDR3 sequence: CASSLVASYEQYF. Here the CDR3 DNA reads TGTGCCAGCAGCTTGGTCGCTTCCTACGAGCAGTACTTC.

In this sample, this clonotype turned up many times. V gene TRBV29-1 combines with J gene TRBJ1-2; 7 bases match TRBD1. This CDR3 spans 13 amino acids. The J segment lost 2 bases and the V segment lost 4 bases, leaving 4 bases of the junction unmatched. Germline V CDR1 and CDR2: SQVTM, ANQGSEA. CDR3 residues: CSVADRANYGYTF. Here the CDR3 DNA reads TGCAGCGTTGCAGACAGGGCAAACTATGGCTACACCTTC. The full variable domain, in which reference TRBV29-1 and TRBJ1-2 provide the parts outside the CDR3, is SAVISQKPSRDICQRGTSLTIQCQVDSQVTMMFWYRQQPGQSLTLIATANQGSEATYESGFVIDKFPISRPNLTFSTLTVSNMSPEDSSIYLCSVADRANYGYTFGSGTRLTVV.

This clonotype was seen many times. This chain connects TRBV2 to TRBJ2-7; 11 nucleotides align to TRBD1. V lost 4 bases and J lost 1; bases outside the gene matches: 0. This CDR3 has 14 amino acids. The germline V gene encodes CDR1 SNHLY and CDR2 FYNNEI. CDR3 sequence reads: CASSGDRGSYEQYF. The DNA of the CDR3 is TGTGCCAGCAGTGGGGACAGGGGGTCCTACGAGCAGTACTTC. Looking up the rest from reference TRBV2 and TRBJ2-7 gives the full variable domain: EPEVTQTPSHQVTQMGQEVILRCVPISNHLYFYWYRQILGQKVEFLVSFYNNEISEKSEIFDDQFSVERPDGSNFTLKIRSTKLEDSAMYFCASSGDRGSYEQYFGPGTRLTVT.

This clonotype was recorded many times. This sequence joins TRBV12-3 or TRBV12-4 and TRBJ1-2; D remains ambiguous. Deletions cut 2 bases from V and 6 bases from J, with 10 bases between. This CDR3 has 13 amino acids. In nucleotides, the CDR3 is TGTGCCAGCAGTTTACGAGCTACCCATGGCTACACCTTC. Translation: CASSLRATHGYTF.

This clonotype occurred many times. The chain uses TRBV12-3 or TRBV12-4 and TRBJ1-2; TRBD1 agrees at 10 bases. This CDR3 contains 15 residues. The junction had 4 bases not matched to a gene; V was cut back by 5 bases and J by 1 base. The CDR3 loop reads CASSGRDRGNYGYTF. The CDR3 nucleotides are TGTGCCAGCAGTGGCCGGGACAGGGGTAACTATGGCTACACCTTC.

This clonotype was detected only a few times. CDR3 in DNA: TGTGCCAGCAGTTACTCCGGGACAGGGTCCTACGAGCAGTACTTC. It yields the protein CASSYSGTGSYEQYF. This chain joins TRBV6-6 and TRBJ2-7, with 9 bases lining up with TRBD1. V dropped 0 bases and J dropped 1; count of bases not matched to a gene: 1. The CDR3 runs 15 residues. The V gene's germline CDR1 is MNHNY and CDR2 SVGAGI (reference sequence).

The CDR3 sequence is CASSQVEYEQFF. The CDR3 DNA reads as TGTGCCAGCAGCCAAGTGGAATATGAGCAGTTCTTC. This chain joins TRBV3-1 and TRBJ2-1; D uncertain. The V end lost 1 base, the J end lost 8 bases, and 6 bases lay between the germline ends. This CDR3 spans 12 amino acids. Germline values: CDR1 LGHDT, CDR2 YNNKEL (reference sequence).

Comment on this clonotype: This clone may be a read error of a much larger clone one base away. The chain couples TRBV30 to TRBJ2-7; 8 bases match TRBD2. There are 16 residues in the CDR3. CDR1 GTSNPN and CDR2 SVGIG come from the germline V gene (reference sequence). The CDR3 region has the DNA TGTGCCTGGAATCCCCTAGACAGGACTAGCTCCTACGGGCAGTACTTC. Translating it yields CAWNPLDRTSSYGQYF.

This clonotype was detected a few times. The gene calls are TRBV6-2 or TRBV6-3 and TRBJ1-2; maybe TRBD1 (6 bases). The CDR3 runs to 15 residues. CDR1 MNHEY and CDR2 SVGEGT come from the germline V gene. The V end was cut by 5 bases, the J end by 4 bases, with 17 bases between. The chain's CDR3 is CASSKDSRGSYGYTF. Here the CDR3 DNA reads TGTGCCAGCAGTAAGGACAGCCGCGGGAGCTATGGCTACACCTTC.

Relative to its sample, this clonotype is medium-sized. V is TRBV29-1 and J is TRBJ1-1; no definite D call. The length of the CDR3 is 15 residues. Germline V CDR1 and CDR2: SQVTM, ANQGSEA. Trimming took 0 bases from V and 0 from J, leaving 11 bases between them. CDR3 sequence: CSVEDQSLMNTEAFF. The CDR3 DNA follows: TGCAGCGTTGAAGATCAGTCACTCATGAACACTGAAGCTTTCTTT. Supplemented by reference TRBV29-1 and TRBJ1-1, the full variable domain reads SAVISQKPSRDICQRGTSLTIQCQVDSQVTMMFWYRQQPGQSLTLIATANQGSEATYESGFVIDKFPISRPNLTFSTLTVSNMSPEDSSIYLCSVEDQSLMNTEAFFGQGTRLTVV.

This clonotype was seen ten or more times. CDR3: CASSRYEAFF. CDR3 DNA sequence: TGTGCCAGCAGTCGCTATGAAGCTTTCTTT. The chain links TRBV12-3 or TRBV12-4 to TRBJ1-1, with D hard to call. Trimming removed 5 bases at V and 7 bases at J, with 5 bases between. The CDR3 length is 10 residues.

This chain uses TRBV5-4 with TRBJ2-2; D possibly corresponds to TRBD1 (7 bases). The CDR3 runs 16 residues. The ends were cut back, 6 bases at V and 7 bases at J, with 22 bases in the middle. Germline V gene data show CDR1 as SGHNT and CDR2 as YYREEE (reference sequence). Here the CDR3 DNA reads TGTGCCAGCAAGGAGGGGGCCCCAAGTAGGAACGGGGAGCTGTTTTTT. Encoded protein: CASKEGAPSRNGELFF.

The sample holds many counts of this clonotype. The rearrangement links TRBV25-1 to TRBJ2-3; 12 bases agree with TRBD2. The CDR3 has 18 amino acids. Per the germline V gene, CDR1 is MGHDK and CDR2 is SYGVNS. The trim removed 4 bases at V and 0 bases at J, leaving 8 bases unmatched. The CDR3 DNA is TGTGCCAGCAGTGGATCCGGGACTAGCGGGTTCAGCACAGATACGCAGTATTTT. This sequence encodes CASSGSGTSGFSTDTQYF.

This sequence joins TRBV18 and TRBJ2-7, with 8 bases aligning to TRBD1. The V and J ends lost 6 bases and 2 bases, in that order; junction bases with no gene match: 6. Germline-derived CDR1 and CDR2 are KGHSH and LQKENI. CDR3 length: 14 amino acids. As DNA, the CDR3 is TGTGCCAGCTCGCAGACAGGGGCTCCCTACGAGCAGTACTTC. It yields the protein CASSQTGAPYEQYF. Drawing the rest from reference TRBV18 and TRBJ2-7, the complete variable domain is NAGVMQNPRHLVRRRGQEARLRCSPMKGHSHVYWYRQLPEEGLKFMVYLQKENIIDESGMPKERFSAEFPKEGPSILRIQQVVRGDSAAYFCASSQTGAPYEQYFGPGTRLTVT.

This clonotype has only a few counts. The rearrangement links TRBV15 to TRBJ2-1, with 10 bases lining up with TRBD1. With V trimmed by 0 bases and J by 8 bases, 4 bases remained unmatched. CDR3 length: 15 amino acids. CDR1 and CDR2 (germline): LNHNV, YYDKDF (reference sequence). The CDR3 bases are TGTGCCACCAGCAGAGATAGACAGGGGGCCGATGAGCAGTTCTTC. Protein sequence: CATSRDRQGADEQFF. Drawing the rest from reference TRBV15 and TRBJ2-1, the complete variable domain is DAMVIQNPRYQVTQFGKPVTLSCSQTLNHNVMYWYQQKSSQAPKLLFHYYDKDFNNEADTPDNFQSRRPNTSFCFLDIRSPGLGDTAMYLCATSRDRQGADEQFFGPGTRLTVL.

This rearrangement joins TRBV11-2 to TRBJ2-2, with 7 bases that match TRBD2. This CDR3 has 15 amino acids. Germline V gene lookup returns CDR1 SGHAT and CDR2 FQNNGV. J lost 6 bases, V lost 1 base, and 5 bases had no gene match. The CDR3, as DNA: TGTGCCAGCAGCTTAGCTCCGAGCGGGGCCGGGGAGCTGTTTTTT. Its protein is CASSLAPSGAGELFF.

The chain has TRBV20-1 and TRBJ2-5; D gene uncertain. Per germline, CDR1 DFQATT and CDR2 SNEGSKA (reference sequence). The CDR3 length is 12 residues. V lost 3 bases, J lost 4 bases, and 9 bases lay in between. As DNA, the CDR3 is TGCAGTGCTAGGCCCCAGGCAGAGACCCAGTACTTC. It specifies CSARPQAETQYF.